These 18 T cell receptor beta chains share one sample of origin, sequenced in a study of blood T cell dynamics during melanoma immunotherapy. Regarding time point: week 3, after first cycle of checkpoint inhibitor. TCRdb's copy holds only in-frame clones and misses some; the assay was immunoSEQ multiplex PCR. Of 15,000 or so clones listed, 94% were seen once; the top ten hold about 0.2%. This material consisted of effector memory CD8+ T cells from blood, taken from a patient treated with checkpoint blockade. Every receptor here comes from a human donor with melanoma.

Here the CDR3 reads CASSSAQDRGLITGELFF. CDR3 nucleotides: TGTGCCAGCAGCTCGGCGCAGGACAGGGGCCTTATTACCGGGGAGCTGTTTTTT. The V call is TRBV13, the J call TRBJ2-2, with TRBD1 matching 9 bases. The trim removed 4 bases at V and 5 bases at J, leaving 14 bases unmatched. The CDR3 totals 18 residues. Per germline, CDR1 PRHDT and CDR2 FYEKMQ (reference sequence).

The rearrangement joins TRBV28 to TRBJ2-7, with D perhaps TRBD2 (5 bases). Germline CDR1 is MDHEN and CDR2 is SYDVKM. This CDR3 comprises 14 residues. V was trimmed by 5 bases and J by 1 base, leaving 12 bases between them. CDR3 in amino acids: CASSRVGSSYEQYF. CDR3 DNA: TGTGCCAGCAGTAGAGTAGGGAGTTCCTACGAGCAGTACTTC.

This chain connects TRBV2 to TRBJ2-1, with TRBD2 identical over 12 bases. The length of the CDR3 is 16 residues. V trimming: 2 bases; J trimming: 5 bases; junction bases outside the gene matches: 4. In germline, CDR1 is SNHLY, CDR2 FYNNEI. For the CDR3, the DNA is TGTGCCAGCAGTGAAACTAGCGGGAGGAGTAACAATGAGCAGTTCTTC. This gives the protein CASSETSGRSNNEQFF.

CDR3 in DNA: TGTGCCAGCAGCGTAGGGGGGGCAACCTACAATGAGCAGTTCTTC. Translated, it gives CASSVGGATYNEQFF. The chain carries TRBV9 and TRBJ2-1; the D gene could be TRBD1 or TRBD2 (6 bases each). The CDR3 has 15 amino acids. Trimming cost V 0 bases and J 2 bases, with 9 bases left between them. Germline assignment: CDR1 SGDLS and CDR2 YYNGEE.

The chain couples TRBV6-5 to TRBJ2-1; D might be TRBD1 or TRBD2, each matching 5 bases. V was cut by 2 bases and J by 12 bases, with 20 bases left in between. There are 15 residues in the CDR3. The germline CDR1 and CDR2 sequences are MNHEY and SVGAGI. The CDR3 is CASSYGLEGRTSQFF. The CDR3 DNA sequence: TGTGCCAGCAGTTACGGACTTGAGGGGAGAACTTCGCAGTTCTTC.

The chain is built from TRBV9 and TRBJ1-6; unclear D gene. The CDR3 has 14 residues. CDR1 and CDR2 from the germline V gene are SGDLS and YYNGEE. Trimming shortened V by 4 bases and J by 5 bases, and 10 bases separated the two germline ends. CDR3 sequence: CASSLYSNNSPLHF. CDR3 nucleotide sequence: TGTGCCAGCAGCTTATACAGTAATAATTCACCCCTCCACTTT.

This clone has only one observation. The chain couples TRBV7-9 to TRBJ2-3; 8 bases line up with TRBD2. From germline, CDR1 is SEHNR and CDR2 FQNEAQ (reference sequence). V was pared by 5 bases and J by 5 bases, with 9 bases of the junction left unmatched. The CDR3 runs to 15 residues. The CDR3 reads CASSGGGRLRDTQYF. CDR3 nucleotide sequence: TGTGCCAGCAGCGGGGGCGGGAGGTTGAGAGATACGCAGTATTTT. The whole variable domain, filled in from reference TRBV7-9 and TRBJ2-3, reads DTGVSQNPRHKITKRGQNVTFRCDPISEHNRLYWYRQTLGQGPEFLTYFQNEAQLEKSRLLSDRFSAERPKGSFSTLEIQRTEQGDSAMYLCASSGGGRLRDTQYFGPGTRLTVL.

The V call is TRBV7-9, the J call TRBJ2-1, with 8 bases lining up with TRBD1. CDR1 and CDR2 from the germline V gene are SEHNR and FQNEAQ (reference sequence). This CDR3 region has 18 residues. Trimming removed 5 bases from V and 9 bases from J; junction bases left unmatched: 21. CDR3 amino acids: CASSLGPHTGTGRSEQFF. The CDR3 DNA reads as TGTGCCAGCAGCCTAGGGCCCCATACCGGGACAGGTAGGAGTGAGCAGTTCTTC.

The chain has TRBV28 and TRBJ2-7; possible D gene TRBD1, 5 bases. The V gene's germline CDR1 is MDHEN and CDR2 SYDVKM. CDR3 length: 14 residues. The V end lost 10 bases, the J end lost 0 bases, and 16 bases lay between the germline ends. The CDR3 DNA follows: TGTGCCACCCAGGGAATAAGTACCTCCTACGAGCAGTACTTC. This gives the protein CATQGISTSYEQYF. Full variable domain (outside the CDR3, taken from reference TRBV28 and TRBJ2-7): DVKVTQSSRYLVKRTGEKVFLECVQDMDHENMFWYRQDPGLGLRLIYFSYDVKMKEKGDIPEGYSVSREKKERFSLILESASTNQTSMYLCATQGISTSYEQYFGPGTRLTVT.

The rearrangement joins TRBV6-1 to TRBJ2-1; either TRBD1 or TRBD2 may supply D (5 bases each). Germline V gene sequence: CDR1 MNHNS, CDR2 SASEGT. Trimming took off 4 bases at V and 4 bases at J, with 17 bases between the two ends. The CDR3 is made up of 16 amino acids. The CDR3 nucleotides are TGTGCCAGCAGTGTGGGGCCTGGCGGGCGGTACAATGAGCAGTTCTTC. Protein product: CASSVGPGGRYNEQFF.

V and J are TRBV13 and TRBJ2-1; 12 bases fit TRBD2. Unmatched junction bases numbered 3, after V lost 5 bases and J lost 4 bases. The CDR3 sequence is 15 residues long. Per germline, CDR1 PRHDT and CDR2 FYEKMQ (reference sequence). CDR3 sequence reads: CASSPTSGRYNEQFF. The CDR3 nucleotides read TGTGCCAGCAGCCCCACTAGCGGGAGGTACAATGAGCAGTTCTTC.

V is TRBV7-4 and J is TRBJ2-1; TRBD2 matches at 8 bases. This CDR3 comprises 18 residues. V lost 2 bases and J lost 3; bases outside the gene matches: 12. CDR1 SGHVT and CDR2 SQSDAQ come from the germline V gene. The CDR3 nucleotides read TGTGCCAGCAGCTTACCCCTAGCGGGCTCAGTGGGCTACAATGAGCAGTTCTTC. This translates into CASSLPLAGSVGYNEQFF.

This clone was counted a single time. The chain has TRBV27 and TRBJ2-7; 7 bases are a match to TRBD1. The CDR3 length is 12 residues. V lost 8 bases, J lost 0 bases, and 1 base stayed unmatched. Germline values: CDR1 MNHEY, CDR2 SMNVEV (reference sequence). CDR3 DNA: TGTGCCAGCCGGGACAGCTCCTACGAGCAGTACTTC. Amino acids: CASRDSSYEQYF.

This chain uses TRBV7-8 with TRBJ2-7; no definite D call. CDR3 length equals 13 residues. Between the trimmed V and J ends, which lost 2 bases and 6 bases, there was a span of 11 bases. CDR1 is SGHVS, CDR2 FQNEAQ, per germline. The CDR3 bases are TGTGCCAGCAGCTTACGTAAGCGATCCGAGCAGTACTTC. Protein: CASSLRKRSEQYF.

This clone came up once. The chain recombines TRBV4-1 with TRBJ2-7; D unresolved. Germline CDR1 and CDR2: MGHRA and YSYEKL. The CDR3 consists of 12 residues. Trimming shortened V by 4 bases and J by 4 bases, and 8 bases separated the two germline ends. The DNA of the CDR3 is TGCGCCAGCAGCCCTGACAATTACGAGCAGTACTTC. Amino acids: CASSPDNYEQYF.

The chain carries TRBV5-4 and TRBJ2-7, with TRBD1 matching over 9 bases. The CDR3 totals 14 residues. Per germline, CDR1 SGHNT and CDR2 YYREEE (reference sequence). V gave up 2 bases and J gave up 3 bases; unmatched junction bases: 3. The CDR3 protein is CASSFDRGDYEQYF. As DNA, the CDR3 is TGTGCCAGCAGCTTTGACAGGGGGGACTACGAGCAGTACTTC.

This rearrangement joins TRBV6-1 to TRBJ2-3; D is uncertain. Trimming cost V 7 bases and J 3 bases, with 11 bases left between them. The CDR3 consists of 13 residues. Germline CDR1 is MNHNS and CDR2 is SASEGT. The CDR3 spells CASIGYKTDTQYF. CDR3 coding DNA: TGTGCCAGCATCGGATACAAGACAGATACGCAGTATTTT.

V usage is TRBV7-9 and J usage is TRBJ1-2; no firm D call. This CDR3 has 12 residues. The germline V gene has CDR1 SEHNR and CDR2 FQNEAQ (reference sequence). Between the trimmed V and J ends, which lost 4 bases and 8 bases, there was a span of 11 bases. CDR3 amino acids: CASSSDLGGYTF. For the CDR3, the DNA is TGTGCCAGCAGCTCGGACCTTGGCGGCTACACCTTC.